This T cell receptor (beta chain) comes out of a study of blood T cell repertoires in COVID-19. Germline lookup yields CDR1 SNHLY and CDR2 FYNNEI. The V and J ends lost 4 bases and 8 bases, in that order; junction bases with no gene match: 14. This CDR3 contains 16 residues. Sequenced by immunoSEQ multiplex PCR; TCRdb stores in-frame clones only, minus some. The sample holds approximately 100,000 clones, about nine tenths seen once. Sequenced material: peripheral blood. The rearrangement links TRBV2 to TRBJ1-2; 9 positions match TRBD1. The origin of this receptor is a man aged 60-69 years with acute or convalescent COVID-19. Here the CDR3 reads CASSGDRVPRGRGYTF. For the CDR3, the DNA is TGTGCCAGCAGTGGGGACAGGGTCCCCAGGGGTCGGGGCTACACCTTC. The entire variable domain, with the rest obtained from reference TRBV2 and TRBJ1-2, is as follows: EPEVTQTPSHQVTQMGQEVILRCVPISNHLYFYWYRQILGQKVEFLVSFYNNEISEKSEIFDDQFSVERPDGSNFTLKIRSTKLEDSAMYFCASSGDRVPRGRGYTFGSGTRLTVV.